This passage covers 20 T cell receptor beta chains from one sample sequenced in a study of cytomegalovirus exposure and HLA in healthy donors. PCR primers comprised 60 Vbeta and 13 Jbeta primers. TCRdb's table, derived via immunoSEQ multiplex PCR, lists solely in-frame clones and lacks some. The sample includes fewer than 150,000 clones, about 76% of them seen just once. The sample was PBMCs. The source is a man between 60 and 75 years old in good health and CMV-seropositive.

CDR3 sequence: CASTVRGSSYNEQFF. CDR3 DNA sequence: TGTGCCAGCACCGTAAGGGGTAGCTCCTACAATGAGCAGTTCTTC. The rearrangement links TRBV27 to TRBJ2-1; D perhaps matches TRBD1 (5 bases). The V and J ends lost 7 bases and 0 bases respectively, with 13 bases between them. Germline V gene lookup returns CDR1 MNHEY and CDR2 SMNVEV (reference sequence). The CDR3 extends over 15 amino acids.

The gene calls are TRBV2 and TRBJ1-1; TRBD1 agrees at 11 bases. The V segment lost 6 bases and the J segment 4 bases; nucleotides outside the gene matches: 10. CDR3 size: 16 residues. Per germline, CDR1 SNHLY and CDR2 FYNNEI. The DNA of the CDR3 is TGTGCCAGCAGCCAAGGGACAGGGGGAGAGGGCACTGAAGCTTTCTTT. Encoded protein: CASSQGTGGEGTEAFF.

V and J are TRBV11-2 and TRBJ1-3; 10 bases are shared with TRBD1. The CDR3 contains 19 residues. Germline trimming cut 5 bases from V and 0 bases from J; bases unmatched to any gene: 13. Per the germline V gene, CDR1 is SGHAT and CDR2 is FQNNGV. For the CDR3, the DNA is TGTGCCAGCAGCACCCTTTGGGGACAGGGGAAAAGCTCTGGAAACACCATATATTTT. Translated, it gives CASSTLWGQGKSSGNTIYF.

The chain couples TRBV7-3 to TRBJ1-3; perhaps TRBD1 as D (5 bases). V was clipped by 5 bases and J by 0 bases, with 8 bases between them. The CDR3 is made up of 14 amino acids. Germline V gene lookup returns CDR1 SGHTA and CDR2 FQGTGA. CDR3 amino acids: CASSPDSSGNTIYF. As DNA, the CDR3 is TGTGCCAGCAGCCCTGACAGCTCTGGAAACACCATATATTTT.

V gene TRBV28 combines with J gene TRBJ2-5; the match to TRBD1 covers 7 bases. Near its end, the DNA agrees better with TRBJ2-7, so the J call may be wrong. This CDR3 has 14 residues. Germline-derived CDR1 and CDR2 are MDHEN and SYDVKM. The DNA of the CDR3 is TGTGCCAGCAGGGAATACAGGGGTTTCAACGAGCAGTACTTC. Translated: CASREYRGFNEQYF.

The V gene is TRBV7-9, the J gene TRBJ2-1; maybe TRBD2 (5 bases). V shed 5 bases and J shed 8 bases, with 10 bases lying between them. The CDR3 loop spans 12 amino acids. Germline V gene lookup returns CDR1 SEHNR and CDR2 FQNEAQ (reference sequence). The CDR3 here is CASSILGYEQFF. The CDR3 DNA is TGTGCCAGCAGCATACTAGGCTATGAGCAGTTCTTC.

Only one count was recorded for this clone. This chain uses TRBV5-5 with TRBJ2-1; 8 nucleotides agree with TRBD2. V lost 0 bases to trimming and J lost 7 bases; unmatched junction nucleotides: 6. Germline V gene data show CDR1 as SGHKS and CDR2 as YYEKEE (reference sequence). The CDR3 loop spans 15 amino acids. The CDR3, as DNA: TGTGCCAGCAGCTTGGCCGGGGGGGAATGGAATGAGCAGTTCTTC. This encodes CASSLAGGEWNEQFF.

Here the CDR3 DNA reads TGTGCCAGCAGAATCGGGACTAGCGGGATGGAGCAGTACTTC. Its translation is CASRIGTSGMEQYF. This rearrangement joins TRBV28 to TRBJ2-7; 13 nucleotides match TRBD2. With 6 bases clipped from V and 7 bases from J, the junction kept 6 bases outside the gene matches. Germline loops: CDR1 MDHEN, CDR2 SYDVKM. CDR3 length equals 14 residues.

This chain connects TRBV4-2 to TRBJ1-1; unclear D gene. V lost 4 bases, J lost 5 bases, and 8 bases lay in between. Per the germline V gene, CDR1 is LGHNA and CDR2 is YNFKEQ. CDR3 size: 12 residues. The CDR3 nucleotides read TGTGCCAGCAGCCCCTCCCGTACTGAAGCTTTCTTT. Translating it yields CASSPSRTEAFF.

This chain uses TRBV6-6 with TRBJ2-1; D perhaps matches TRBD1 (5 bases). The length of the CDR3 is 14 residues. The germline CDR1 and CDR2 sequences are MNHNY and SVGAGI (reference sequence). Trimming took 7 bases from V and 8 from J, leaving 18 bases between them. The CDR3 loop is CASTLTSGFHEQFF. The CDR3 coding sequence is TGTGCCAGCACCCTTACTTCAGGGTTCCATGAGCAGTTCTTC.

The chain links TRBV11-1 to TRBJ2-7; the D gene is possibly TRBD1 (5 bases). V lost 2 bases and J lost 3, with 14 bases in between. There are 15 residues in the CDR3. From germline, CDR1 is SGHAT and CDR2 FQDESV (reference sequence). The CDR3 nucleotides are TGTGCCAGCAGCTTAAGTCCGGACAAAGACTACGAGCAGTACTTC. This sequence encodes CASSLSPDKDYEQYF.

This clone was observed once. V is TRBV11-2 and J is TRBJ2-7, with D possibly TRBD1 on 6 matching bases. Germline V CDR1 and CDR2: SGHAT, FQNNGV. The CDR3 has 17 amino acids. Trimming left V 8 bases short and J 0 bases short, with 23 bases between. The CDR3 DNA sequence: TGTGCCAGCCACAGGGCGGCGGTGGACAACTGCTCCTACGAGCAGTACTTC. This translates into CASHRAAVDNCSYEQYF.

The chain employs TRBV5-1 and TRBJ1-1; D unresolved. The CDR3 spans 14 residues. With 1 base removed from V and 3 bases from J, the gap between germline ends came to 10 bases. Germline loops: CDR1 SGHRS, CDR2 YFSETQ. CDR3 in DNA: TGCGCCAGCAGCTTGCGGGGAGGCCACACTGAAGCTTTCTTT. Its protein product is CASSLRGGHTEAFF.

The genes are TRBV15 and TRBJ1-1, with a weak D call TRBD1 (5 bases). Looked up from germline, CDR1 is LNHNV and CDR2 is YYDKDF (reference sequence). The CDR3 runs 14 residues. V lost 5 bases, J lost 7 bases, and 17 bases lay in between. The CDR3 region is CATSLRITGGEAFF. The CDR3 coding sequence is TGTGCCACCAGCCTCCGAATCACCGGGGGTGAAGCTTTCTTT.

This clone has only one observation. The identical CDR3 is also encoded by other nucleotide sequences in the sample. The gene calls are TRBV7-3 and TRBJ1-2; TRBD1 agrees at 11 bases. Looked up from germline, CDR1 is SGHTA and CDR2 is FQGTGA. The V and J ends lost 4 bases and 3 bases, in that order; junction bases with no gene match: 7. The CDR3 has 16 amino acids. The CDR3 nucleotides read TGTGCCAGCAGCTCGCTGGGACAGGGGGGGGACTATGGCTACACCTTC. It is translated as CASSSLGQGGDYGYTF.

CDR3 in amino acids: CASSPGQGGNTIYF. DNA of the CDR3: TGCGCCAGCAGCCCGGGACAGGGAGGAAACACCATATATTTT. This chain joins TRBV5-1 and TRBJ1-3, with TRBD1 identical over 9 bases. Germline CDR1 and CDR2: SGHRS and YFSETQ. CDR3 length: 14 residues. Trimming cost V 4 bases and J 4 bases; bases outside gene matches: 3.

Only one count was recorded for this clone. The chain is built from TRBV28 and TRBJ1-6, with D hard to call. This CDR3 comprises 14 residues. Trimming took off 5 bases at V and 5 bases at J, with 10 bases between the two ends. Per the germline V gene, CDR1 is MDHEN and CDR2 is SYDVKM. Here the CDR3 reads CASSPGADNSPLHF. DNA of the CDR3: TGTGCCAGCAGTCCGGGTGCCGATAATTCACCCCTCCACTTT.

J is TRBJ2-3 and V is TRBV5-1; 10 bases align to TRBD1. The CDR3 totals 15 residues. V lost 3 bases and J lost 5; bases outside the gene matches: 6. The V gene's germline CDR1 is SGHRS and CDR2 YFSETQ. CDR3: CASSSGTGEEDTQYF. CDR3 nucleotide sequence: TGCGCCAGCAGCTCGGGGACAGGGGAGGAAGATACGCAGTATTTT.

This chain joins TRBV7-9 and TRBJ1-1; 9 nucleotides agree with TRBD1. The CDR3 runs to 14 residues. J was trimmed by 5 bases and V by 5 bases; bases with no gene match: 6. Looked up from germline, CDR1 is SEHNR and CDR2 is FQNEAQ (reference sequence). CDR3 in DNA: TGTGCCAGCAGCCGGACAGGGGTTGGAACTGAAGCTTTCTTT. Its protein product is CASSRTGVGTEAFF.

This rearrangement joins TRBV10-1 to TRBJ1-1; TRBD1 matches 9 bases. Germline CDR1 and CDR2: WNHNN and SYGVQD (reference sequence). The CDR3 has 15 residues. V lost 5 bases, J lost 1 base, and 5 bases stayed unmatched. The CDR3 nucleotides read TGCGCCAGCAGTCCAACGGGACAGGGGAACACTGAAGCTTTCTTT. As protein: CASSPTGQGNTEAFF.